The following is a T cell receptor beta chain sequence with its context. Antigen specificity is unknown. The sample belongs to a study of tumor-infiltrating lymphocytes in primary liver carcinoma. Study as a whole: Patients, male and female, were 30 to 69 years old. General study results and limits: The study found a significantly higher top-250-clone fraction in tumors than in blood (p = 0.039). Top clones occupying all five tumor regions numbered only about 7-24%.

RNA and DNA were co-extracted from about 19-30 mg of unsorted bulk tissue. Patients diagnosed with primary liver carcinoma received treatment through surgical resection. Germline assignment: CDR1 MNHEY and CDR2 SVGAGI. This CDR3 region has 14 residues. The junction had 5 bases not matched to a gene; V was cut back by 5 bases and J by 2 bases. The input was roughly 0.5 ug total RNA; TCR beta cDNA was made from it with a constant-region primer. Libraries covering TCR beta were generated through three nested multiplex PCR rounds (using a slightly modified ARM-PCR). Primers for the first two PCR rounds were TRBV1-TRBV30 forward primers and a C-beta reverse primer (around 10 cycles per round). TCRdb called the multiplex PCR reads again in MiXCR, with one record for every CDR3 protein. The data hold some 110,000 distinct CDR3 sequences, with 64% observed a single time.

The sequence was obtained from a woman aged 55-70 years with primary liver carcinoma and hepatitis B virus infection. V and J are TRBV6-5 and TRBJ1-1; 7 nucleotides agree with TRBD1. Sequencing was done on a sample of liver tumor tissue from sampling region 3. This sample's subset: tumor region T3, left-lateral pole. This CDR3 is CASSLDRINTEAFF. In DNA, the CDR3 is TGTGCCAGCAGTCTGGACAGGATAAACACTGAAGCTTTCTTT.